In its sample, the clone carrying this TCR beta chain was seen a few times. Its antigen remains unidentified. The sample comes from a study of long-term antiretroviral therapy in people with HIV. Looked up from germline, CDR1 is SGHDN and CDR2 is FVKESK. J was trimmed by 9 bases and V by 4 bases; bases with no gene match: 10. This CDR3 region has 15 residues. Whole-study results and caveats: Pre-ART-expanded clones dominated the repertoire at all time points. Controls exceeded HIV repertoires in CDR3 length range.

The study drew at least one pre-ART and at least two post-ART PBMC samples from every donor. Among participants with HIV, every one received treatment in the United States. It was version v3.0 of the immunoSEQ assay that was run at survey level. TCRdb's copy holds only in-frame clones and misses some; the assay was immunoSEQ multiplex PCR. The table includes 17,000 or so clones, roughly 80% detected once. The J gene is TRBJ2-7, the V gene TRBV14; 12 positions agree with TRBD1. This clonotype was obtained from a man aged 25-40 years with HIV. The specimen comprised unsorted PBMCs, sampled less than 2.2 years before starting antiretroviral therapy. CDR3 amino acids: CASSPWGGQGAGQYF. The CDR3 nucleotides are TGTGCCAGCAGCCCCTGGGGGGGACAGGGGGCCGGGCAGTACTTC. Full variable domain (rest looked up from reference TRBV14 and TRBJ2-7): EAGVTQFPSHSVIEKGQTVTLRCDPISGHDNLYWYRRVMGKEIKFLLHFVKESKQDESGMPNNRFLAERTGGTYSTLKVQPAELEDSGVYFCASSPWGGQGAGQYFGPGTRLTVT.